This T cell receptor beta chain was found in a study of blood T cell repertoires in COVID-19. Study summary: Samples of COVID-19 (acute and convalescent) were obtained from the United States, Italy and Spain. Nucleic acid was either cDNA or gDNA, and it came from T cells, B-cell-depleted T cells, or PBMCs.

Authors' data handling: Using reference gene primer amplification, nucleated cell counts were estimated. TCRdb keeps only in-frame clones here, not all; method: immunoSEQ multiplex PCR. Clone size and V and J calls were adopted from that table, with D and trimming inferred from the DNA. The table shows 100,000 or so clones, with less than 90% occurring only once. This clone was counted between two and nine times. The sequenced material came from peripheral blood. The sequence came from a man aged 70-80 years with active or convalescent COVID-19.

The CDR3: CASSPGRGWTEAFF. In DNA, the CDR3 is TGTGCCAGCAGCCCCGGCAGGGGGTGGACTGAAGCTTTCTTT. The V gene is TRBV7-2, the J gene TRBJ1-1; 7 bases align to TRBD1. This CDR3 is 14 amino acids long. CDR1 and CDR2 from the germline V gene are SGHTA and FQGNSA. Losses at the gene ends were 5 bases for V and 5 bases for J; bases not matched to a gene: 8.